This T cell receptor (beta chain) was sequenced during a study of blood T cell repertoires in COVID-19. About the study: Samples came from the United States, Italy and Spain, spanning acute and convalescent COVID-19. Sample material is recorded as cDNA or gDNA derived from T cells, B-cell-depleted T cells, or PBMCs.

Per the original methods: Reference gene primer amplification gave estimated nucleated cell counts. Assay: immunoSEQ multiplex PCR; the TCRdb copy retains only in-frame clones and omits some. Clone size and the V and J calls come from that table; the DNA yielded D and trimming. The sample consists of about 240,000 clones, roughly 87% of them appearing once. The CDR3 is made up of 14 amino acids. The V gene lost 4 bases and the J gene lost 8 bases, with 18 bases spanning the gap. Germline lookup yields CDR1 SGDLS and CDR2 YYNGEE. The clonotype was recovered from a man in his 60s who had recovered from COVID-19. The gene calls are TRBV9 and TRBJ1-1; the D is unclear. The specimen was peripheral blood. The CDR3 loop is CASSKSGVGSEAFF. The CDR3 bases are TGTGCCAGCAGCAAATCGGGAGTGGGGTCCGAAGCTTTCTTT.